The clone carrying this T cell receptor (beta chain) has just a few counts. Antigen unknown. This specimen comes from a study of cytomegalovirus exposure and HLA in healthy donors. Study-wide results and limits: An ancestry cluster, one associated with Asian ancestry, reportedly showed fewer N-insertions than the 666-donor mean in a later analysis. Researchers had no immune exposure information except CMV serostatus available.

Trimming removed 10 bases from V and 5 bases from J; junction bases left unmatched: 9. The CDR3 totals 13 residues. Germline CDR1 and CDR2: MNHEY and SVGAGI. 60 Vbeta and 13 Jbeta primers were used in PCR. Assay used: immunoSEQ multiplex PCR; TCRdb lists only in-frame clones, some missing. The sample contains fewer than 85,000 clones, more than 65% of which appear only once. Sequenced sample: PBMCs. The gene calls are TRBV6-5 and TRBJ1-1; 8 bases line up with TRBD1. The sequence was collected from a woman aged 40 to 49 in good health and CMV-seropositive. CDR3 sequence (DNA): TGTGCCACCCAGGGGGCGGCTGGGACTGAAGCTTTCTTT. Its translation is CATQGAAGTEAFF.